Listed below are T cell receptor beta chains from one sample, sequenced in a study of technical replicates of blood from several donors. Libraries were prepared by immunoSEQ multiplex PCR; TCRdb keeps only in-frame clonotypes and omits some of them. The profile shows about 66,000 clones, about 97% of them singletons. The sample taken for sequencing was T cells isolated from PBMCs. Source of these receptors: a human donor in good health. Both conserved end residues are part of each CDR3. The order of the fields is J gene, D gene, V gene, clone size, CDR3 DNA, CDR3 protein. The D gene is left open where the match is weak. Not all rows give a size; the values are once, few, many and, for expanded clones, a class.

J: TRBJ1-1; D: NA; V: TRBV19; size: NA; DNA: TGTGCCTCGTGGGCGTCGGTCTATGCTGAAGCTTTCTTT; CDR3: CASWASVYAEAFF
J: TRBJ2-1; D: NA; V: TRBV19; size: NA; DNA: TGTGCCAGCACAACTGGGACGGGAGCGGCCAATGAGCAGTTCTTC; CDR3: CASTTGTGAANEQFF
J: TRBJ1-1; D: TRBD1; V: TRBV5-1; size: NA; DNA: TGCGCCAGCAGCAAGTCCGGGACAGGGAACACTGAAGCTTTCTTT; CDR3: CASSKSGTGNTEAFF
J: TRBJ1-4; D: NA; V: TRBV7-8; size: NA; DNA: TGTGCCAGCAGGTTAGACCGAGCCTCCTATGAAAAACTGTTTTTT; CDR3: CASRLDRASYEKLFF
J: TRBJ1-1; D: TRBD1; V: TRBV27; size: NA; DNA: TGTGCCAGCAGTTACTCACAGGGGGCGCTTGAAACTGAAGCTTTCTTT; CDR3: CASSYSQGALETEAFF
J: TRBJ1-4; D: NA; V: TRBV7-3; size: NA; DNA: TGTGCCAGCAGCTTATCAGGGAATGGTGAAAAACTGTTTTTT; CDR3: CASSLSGNGEKLFF
J: TRBJ1-5; D: NA; V: TRBV19; size: NA; DNA: TGTGCCAGTAGAGTGAGGTCGGAGATTAGCAATCAGCCCCAGCATTTT; CDR3: CASRVRSEISNQPQHF
J: TRBJ1-3; D: NA; V: TRBV7-9; size: NA; DNA: TGTGCCAGCAGCTTAGGAGCAGGGTATGGAAACACCATATATTTT; CDR3: CASSLGAGYGNTIYF
J: TRBJ2-7; D: TRBD1; V: TRBV18; size: once; DNA: TGTGCCAGCCCCCAGAGCCTGACAGGGGCCTCCTACGAGCAGTACTTC; CDR3: CASPQSLTGASYEQYF
J: TRBJ2-7; D: NA; V: TRBV10-3; size: NA; DNA: TGTGCCATCAGCGCGGATATCGGCGAGCAGTACTTC; CDR3: CAISADIGEQYF